Listed below are T cell receptor beta chains from one sample, sequenced in a study of blood T cell repertoires in COVID-19. Clones were sequenced by immunoSEQ multiplex PCR, and TCRdb holds only the in-frame ones, with some missing. The profile shows fewer than 700,000 clones, approximately 91% of them singletons. The sequencing input was peripheral blood. These receptors all stem from a woman aged 45-60 years with COVID-19, enrolled during active disease. Both conserved end residues are part of each CDR3. The order of the fields is V gene, clone size, D gene, J gene, CDR3 DNA, CDR3 protein. A D gene is named only where the DNA matches it firmly. Where a row states a size, it is once, few, many or the class of an expanded clone; other rows omit it.

>TRBV7-9|-|-|TRBJ2-7
TGTGCCAGCAGCTTTGGACAGCAGGAGCAGTACTTC
CASSFGQQEQYF
>TRBV28|-|-|TRBJ1-1
TGTGCCAGCAGCCTCGCGGGTCGGGCGAACACTGAAGCTTTCTTT
CASSLAGRANTEAFF
>TRBV5-1|-|-|TRBJ1-1
TGCGCCAGCAGCTGGGCAGGGATGATGAACACTGAAGCTTTCTTT
CASSWAGMMNTEAFF
>TRBV15|-|-|TRBJ1-3
TGTGCCACCAGCAGAGAACAGGATCGGGGAAACACCATATATTTT
CATSREQDRGNTIYF
>TRBV4-2|-|TRBD1|TRBJ1-6
TGTGCCAGCAGCCAAGGACAGGGGAATTCACCCCTCCACTTT
CASSQGQGNSPLHF
>TRBV6-5|-|-|TRBJ1-5
TGTGCCAGCGGGCTAGCCGGCCAGCCCCAGCATTTT
CASGLAGQPQHF
>TRBV4-2|few|TRBD1|TRBJ1-3
TGTGCCAGCAGCCAAGATTCTACAGGGGGCGGGTACACCATATATTTT
CASSQDSTGGGYTIYF
>TRBV28|-|TRBD1|TRBJ1-2
TGTGCCAGCAGTTCAGGACAGGGACGAGGCTACACCTTC
CASSSGQGRGYTF
>TRBV19|once|-|TRBJ2-5
TGTGCCAGTAGTATTAAAGGCGACACCCTCAGAATGGAGACCCAGTACTTC
CASSIKGDTLRMETQYF
>TRBV7-8|-|TRBD1|TRBJ1-1
TGTGCCAGCAGCACGACAGGGGGCACTGAAGCTTTCTTT
CASSTTGGTEAFF
>TRBV27|once|TRBD1|TRBJ1-5
TGTGCCAGCAGTTTAGAGAGGACAGGGAATCAGCCCCAGCATTTT
CASSLERTGNQPQHF
>TRBV5-1|-|-|TRBJ1-4
TGCGCCAGCAGCTTACGCACAGGCCCGGAAGAAAAACTGTTTTTT
CASSLRTGPEEKLFF
>TRBV7-7|-|TRBD2|TRBJ2-1
TGTGCCAGCAGCTTAGACAGCGGGGGGGAGAATGAGCAGTTCTTC
CASSLDSGGENEQFF
>TRBV6-1|-|TRBD1|TRBJ1-2
TGTGCCAGCAGTGAATACGGGACAGGATATGGCTACACCTTC
CASSEYGTGYGYTF
>TRBV3-1/TRBV3-2|-|-|TRBJ2-7
TGTGCCAGCAGCCAACGGCGGGTGAATGGCAACGAGCAGTACTTC
CASSQRRVNGNEQYF
>TRBV19|-|-|TRBJ2-6
TGTGCCTCGACAGGTCTGGGTGCCAACGTCCTGACTTTC
CASTGLGANVLTF
>TRBV6-5|-|TRBD1|TRBJ1-1
TGTGCCAGCAGGATCCTCGTGACAGGGCGAACTGAAGCTTTCTTT
CASRILVTGRTEAFF
>TRBV3-1/TRBV3-2|-|TRBD1|TRBJ1-1
TGTGCCAGCAGCCAAGGTTCAGGGGGTAAGGCTTTCTTT
CASSQGSGGKAFF
>TRBV6-5|-|-|TRBJ2-7
TGTGCCAGCAGTCCGACATACGAGCAGTACTTC
CASSPTYEQYF
>TRBV12-3/TRBV12-4|once|TRBD1|TRBJ1-2
TGTGCCAGCAGTCCGGGACAGGGCGCTGGCTACACCTTC
CASSPGQGAGYTF
>TRBV20-1|once|-|TRBJ2-1
TGCAGTGCTAGTCGGGTTGGGGGGATTAGGGCCAATGAGCAGTTCTTC
CSASRVGGIRANEQFF
>TRBV5-1|-|TRBD1|TRBJ2-7
TGCGCCAGCAGCTCAGGACAGGGAACCTACGAGCAGTACTTC
CASSSGQGTYEQYF
>TRBV2|-|-|TRBJ1-1
TGTGCCAGTCAATCCCGATCACAGGGAAACACTGAAGCTTTCTTT
CASQSRSQGNTEAFF
>TRBV5-4|-|TRBD2|TRBJ2-3
TGTGCCAGCAGCTTGAGATTCGGGCTAGCGGCTACAGATACGCAGTATTTT
CASSLRFGLAATDTQYF
>TRBV7-3|-|-|TRBJ1-1
TGTGCCAGCAGCTCCAGATCTGGGAACACTGAAGCTTTCTTT
CASSSRSGNTEAFF
>TRBV28|-|TRBD2|TRBJ2-5
TGTGCCAGCAGTTCCCCCCTGGGAGCGGGGGGCGGACAAGAGACCCAGTACTTC
CASSSPLGAGGGQETQYF